The subject of this entry is one TCR beta chain. Recruits, aged about 18 to 95 years, lived in 24 US areas. This sample is part of a study of blood T cell repertoires in COVID-19. Sequencing used immunoSEQ multiplex PCR; TCRdb keeps in-frame clones, though not all of them. The data hold over 250,000 clones, with roughly four fifths observed a single time. The receptor's source is a man aged 40-49 years who had been exposed to COVID-19. The specimen was PBMCs or T cells enriched from blood (not recorded which).

CDR3 region: CASFKDRGANEQFF. The CDR3 nucleotides are TGTGCCAGCTTCAAGGACAGGGGGGCCAATGAGCAGTTCTTC. This chain joins TRBV18 and TRBJ2-1; 10 bases are shared with TRBD1. V dropped 7 bases and J dropped 6; count of bases not matched to a gene: 6. CDR1 and CDR2 (germline): KGHSH, LQKENI. The CDR3 runs 14 residues. The variable domain in full, completed from reference TRBV18 and TRBJ2-1, reads NAGVMQNPRHLVRRRGQEARLRCSPMKGHSHVYWYRQLPEEGLKFMVYLQKENIIDESGMPKERFSAEFPKEGPSILRIQQVVRGDSAAYFCASFKDRGANEQFFGPGTRLTVL.